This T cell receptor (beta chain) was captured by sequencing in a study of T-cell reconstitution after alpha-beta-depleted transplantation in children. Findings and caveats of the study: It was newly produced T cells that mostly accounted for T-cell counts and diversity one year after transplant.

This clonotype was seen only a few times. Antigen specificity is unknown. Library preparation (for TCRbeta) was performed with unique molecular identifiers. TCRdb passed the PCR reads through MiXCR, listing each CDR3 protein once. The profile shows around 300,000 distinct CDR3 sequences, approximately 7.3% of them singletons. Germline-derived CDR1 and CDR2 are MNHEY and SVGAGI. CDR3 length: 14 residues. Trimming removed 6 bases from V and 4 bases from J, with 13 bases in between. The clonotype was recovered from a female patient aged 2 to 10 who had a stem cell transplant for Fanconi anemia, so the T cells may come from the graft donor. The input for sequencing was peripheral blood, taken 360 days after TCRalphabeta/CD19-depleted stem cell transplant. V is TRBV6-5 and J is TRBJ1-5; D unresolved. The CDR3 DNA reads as TGTGCCAGCAGCCCCGCCCCCGGGAATCAGCCCCAGCATTTT. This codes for CASSPAPGNQPQHF.